This T cell receptor (beta chain) comes out of a study of blood T cells in healthy people across ages. Findings and limits, study-wide: Donor CMV status, an unknown factor, possibly confounded changes in expanded clonotypes. Both higher diversity and more naive CD4+ cells marked long-lived donors when set against aged donors.

J gave up 3 bases and V 6 bases, and 12 bases lay outside the gene matches. The CDR3 totals 16 residues. CDR1 and CDR2 from the germline V gene are SQVTM and ANQGSEA. A note on this clonotype: The antigen is unknown.

A sample-barcoded 5' primer and a J-beta primer mix were used in a second PCR of roughly 6 to 11 cycles. A 12-random-nucleotide template-switch adaptor tagged each cDNA molecule. TCRdb called the 5' RACE reads again in MiXCR, with one record for every CDR3 protein. The data contain about 970,000 distinct CDR3 sequences, roughly 50% of them singletons. The source of this sequence is a woman aged 60 to 75 in good health. The sequenced sample consisted of blood. The V call is TRBV29-1, the J call TRBJ2-4; 9 bases are shared with TRBD2. In nucleotides, the CDR3 is TGCAGCGTGACACGGGCCCGTAGCGGGAGCAAAAACATTCAGTACTTC. Translated: CSVTRARSGSKNIQYF.